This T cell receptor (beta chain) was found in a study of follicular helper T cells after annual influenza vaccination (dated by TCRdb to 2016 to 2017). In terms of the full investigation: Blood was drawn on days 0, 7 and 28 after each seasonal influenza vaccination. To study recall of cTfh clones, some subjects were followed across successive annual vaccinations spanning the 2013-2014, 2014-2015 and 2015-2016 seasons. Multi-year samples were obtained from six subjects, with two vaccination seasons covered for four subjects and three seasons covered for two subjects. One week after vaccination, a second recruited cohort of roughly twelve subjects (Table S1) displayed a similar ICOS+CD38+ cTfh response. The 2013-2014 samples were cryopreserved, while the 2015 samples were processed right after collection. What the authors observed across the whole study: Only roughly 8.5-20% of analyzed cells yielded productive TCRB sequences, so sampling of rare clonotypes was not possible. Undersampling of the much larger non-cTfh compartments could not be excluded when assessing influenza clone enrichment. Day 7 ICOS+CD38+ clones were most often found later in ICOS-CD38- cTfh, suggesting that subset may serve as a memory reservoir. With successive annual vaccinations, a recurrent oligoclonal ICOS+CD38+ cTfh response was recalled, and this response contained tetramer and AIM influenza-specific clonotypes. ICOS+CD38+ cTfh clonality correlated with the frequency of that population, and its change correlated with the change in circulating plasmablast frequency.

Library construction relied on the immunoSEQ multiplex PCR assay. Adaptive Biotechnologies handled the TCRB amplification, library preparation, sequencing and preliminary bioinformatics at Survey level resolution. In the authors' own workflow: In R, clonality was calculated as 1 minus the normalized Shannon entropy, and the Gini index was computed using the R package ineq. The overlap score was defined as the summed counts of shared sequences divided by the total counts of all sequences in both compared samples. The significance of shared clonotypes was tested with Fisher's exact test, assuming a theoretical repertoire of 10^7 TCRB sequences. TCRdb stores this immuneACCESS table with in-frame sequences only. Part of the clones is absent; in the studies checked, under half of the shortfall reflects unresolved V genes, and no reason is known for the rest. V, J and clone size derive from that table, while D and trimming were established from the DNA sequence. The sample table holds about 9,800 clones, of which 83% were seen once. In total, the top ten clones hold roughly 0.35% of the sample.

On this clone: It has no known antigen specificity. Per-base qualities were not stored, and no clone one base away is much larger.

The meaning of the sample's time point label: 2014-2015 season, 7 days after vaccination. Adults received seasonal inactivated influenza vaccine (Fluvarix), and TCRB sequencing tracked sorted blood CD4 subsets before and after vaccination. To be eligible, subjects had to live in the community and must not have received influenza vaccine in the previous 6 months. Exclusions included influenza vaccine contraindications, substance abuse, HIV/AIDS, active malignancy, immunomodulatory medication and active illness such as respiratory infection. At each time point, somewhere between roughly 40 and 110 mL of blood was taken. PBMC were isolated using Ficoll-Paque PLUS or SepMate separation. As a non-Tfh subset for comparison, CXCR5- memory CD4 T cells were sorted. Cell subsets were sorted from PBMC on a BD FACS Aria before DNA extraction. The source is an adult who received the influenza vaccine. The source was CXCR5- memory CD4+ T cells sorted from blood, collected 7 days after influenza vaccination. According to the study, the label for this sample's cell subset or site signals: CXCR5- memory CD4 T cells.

At the DNA level, the sequence is TGTGCCAGCAGTTCCCACCTGGGCTCATCAAGGGAAGCTTTCTTT. Its coded protein is CASSSHLGSSREAFF. The rearranged segments are TRBV6-5 and TRBJ1-1; the D gene cannot be named for sure. The CDR3 numbers 15 residues from cysteine through phenylalanine. Just the 45-base CDR3 DNA is kept, in frame starting at base 1. V lost 4 bases and J lost 8 bases; the stretch between them is 20 bases long. According to the germline V gene, CDR1 reads MNHEY and CDR2 reads SVGAGI.